A selection of T cell receptor beta chains follows, all from one sample in a study of shared clonotypes between healthy human individuals. Some clones are missing from TCRdb's copy, which holds only in-frame ones; the method was immunoSEQ multiplex PCR. Of approximately 620,000 clones in the sample, less than 98% were seen once. What was sequenced was naive CD4+ T cells sorted from blood. The receptor source for this set is a young woman in good health. CDR3s include the opening cysteine and the closing phenylalanine or tryptophan. The D gene is left open where the match is weak. Rows may omit the clone size; those that give it use once, few, many or a size class.

d_gene,v_gene,j_gene,abundance,CDR3nt,CDR3aa
TRBD2,TRBV27,TRBJ2-3,.,TGTGCCAGCAGTTCGCCCCCGGGGAGGGCAGGCACAGATACGCAGTATTTT,CASSSPPGRAGTDTQYF
.,TRBV7-9,TRBJ2-1,.,TGTGCCAGCAGTCCGGGCGACTACAATGAGCAGTTCTTC,CASSPGDYNEQFF
TRBD2,TRBV5-5,TRBJ2-1,.,TGTGCCAGCAGCCCGGTCACTAGCGGGACTGTTAGTGAGCAGTTCTTC,CASSPVTSGTVSEQFF
TRBD1,TRBV19,TRBJ1-5,.,TGTGCCAGTAACTCCATTACCGGGACAGGGGGCGATCAGCCCCAGCATTTT,CASNSITGTGGDQPQHF
.,TRBV27,TRBJ1-1,.,TGTGCCAGCAGTTTTCGAAACATGAACACTGAAGCTTTCTTT,CASSFRNMNTEAFF
.,TRBV28,TRBJ1-1,.,TGTGCCAGCAGTTTATATGGCAGGGAAGCTTTCTTT,CASSLYGREAFF
.,TRBV4-1,TRBJ2-7,.,TGCGCCAGCAGCCAAGGCCGTCTAGCCGGGGTAGGAGACGAGCAGTACTTC,CASSQGRLAGVGDEQYF
.,TRBV18,TRBJ2-3,.,TGTGCCAGCTCACCACCCTCTGGGCGGCATGATACGCAGTATTTT,CASSPPSGRHDTQYF
.,TRBV6-1,TRBJ1-1,.,TGTGCCAGCAGTGATTGGGACCCTGTGGAAGCTTTCTTT,CASSDWDPVEAFF
TRBD1,TRBV10-1,TRBJ2-5,once,TGCGCCAGCGCCCCCCGACAGGGGGAGACCCAGTACTTC,CASAPRQGETQYF
.,TRBV7-9,TRBJ1-4,.,TGTGCCAGCAGCTCATCCGGGACGGTGGGAGAAAAACTGTTTTTT,CASSSSGTVGEKLFF
TRBD1,TRBV28,TRBJ1-2,.,TGTGCCACTAAGGGAGGGGGCGCGGAGTATGGCTACACCTTC,CATKGGGAEYGYTF
TRBD2,TRBV5-6,TRBJ2-5,.,TGTGCCAGCAGCTTGGTGGCTAGCGGGGTCCAAGAGACCCAGTACTTC,CASSLVASGVQETQYF
TRBD1,TRBV7-8,TRBJ2-6,.,TGTGCCAGCAGCTCCTACAGGGGGCTTGGGGCCAACGTCCTGACTTTC,CASSSYRGLGANVLTF
.,TRBV7-9,TRBJ1-6,.,TGTGCCAGCAGCTTATGGGCAGGGGCTAATTCACCCCTCCACTTT,CASSLWAGANSPLHF
TRBD1,TRBV25-1,TRBJ2-2,.,TGTGCCAGCAGGGACAGGGGAAACACCGGGGAGCTGTTTTTT,CASRDRGNTGELFF
TRBD1,TRBV28,TRBJ2-2,.,TGTGCCAGCACCCTAACTCCGGGACAGGGGGGGACCGGGGAGCTGTTTTTT,CASTLTPGQGGTGELFF
.,TRBV2,TRBJ1-1,.,TGTGCCAGCAGCCAACAGTACACTGAAGCTTTCTTT,CASSQQYTEAFF